This is a list of T cell receptor beta chains from one sample in a study of T cell responses to AZD1222 COVID-19 vaccine. Generated by immunoSEQ multiplex PCR, the TCRdb table keeps only in-frame clones and is missing some. The table lists about 150,000 clones, 75% to 95% of them singletons. Here the sequenced sample was peripheral blood, taken 28 days after the second AZD1222 dose. The source is an adult who received the AZD1222 COVID-19 vaccine. Each CDR3 is given with its conserved first and last residue. The order of the fields is J gene, clone size, D gene, V gene, CDR3 length, CDR3 DNA, CDR3 protein. A D gene is named only where the DNA matches it firmly. Rows give clone size only sometimes, using once, few, many, or a class for an expanded clone.

j_gene: TRBJ2-5; abundance: .; d_gene: TRBD1; v_gene: TRBV30; len: 13; CDR3nt: TGTGCCTACTCCGGACAGGGACCCCCGGCCCAGTACTTC; CDR3aa: CAYSGQGPPAQYF
j_gene: TRBJ1-1; abundance: .; d_gene: TRBD1; v_gene: TRBV6-5; len: 14; CDR3nt: TGTGCCACCTCCGACAGGGGAAAGAACACTGAAGCTTTCTTT; CDR3aa: CATSDRGKNTEAFF
j_gene: TRBJ1-1; abundance: .; d_gene: .; v_gene: TRBV5-1; len: 12; CDR3nt: TGCGCCAGCAGAAGGGAGAACACTGAAGCTTTCTTT; CDR3aa: CASRRENTEAFF
j_gene: TRBJ2-4; abundance: .; d_gene: TRBD1; v_gene: TRBV6-2/TRBV6-3; len: 17; CDR3nt: TGTGCCAGCAGTTACCGGGGGCAGGGGGCGGCCAAAAACATTCAGTACTTC; CDR3aa: CASSYRGQGAAKNIQYF
j_gene: TRBJ2-7; abundance: .; d_gene: TRBD2; v_gene: TRBV11-2; len: 17; CDR3nt: TGTGCCAGCAGCTTTCAGACTAGCGGGCGGTACTCCTACGAGCAGTACTTC; CDR3aa: CASSFQTSGRYSYEQYF
j_gene: TRBJ1-1; abundance: .; d_gene: TRBD1; v_gene: TRBV6-4; len: 17; CDR3nt: TGTGCCAGCAGTGACTTCGCGACAGGGGCGGGTTTCACTGAAGCTTTCTTT; CDR3aa: CASSDFATGAGFTEAFF
j_gene: TRBJ1-3; abundance: .; d_gene: .; v_gene: TRBV2; len: 16; CDR3nt: TGTGCCGTCCTCCACCCAGACCATAACGAAGGAAACACCATATATTTT; CDR3aa: CAVLHPDHNEGNTIYF
j_gene: TRBJ2-5; abundance: .; d_gene: TRBD2; v_gene: TRBV5-1; len: 15; CDR3nt: TGCGCCAGCAGCTTGGCAGGGACTACCCAAGAGACCCAGTACTTC; CDR3aa: CASSLAGTTQETQYF
j_gene: TRBJ1-2; abundance: .; d_gene: .; v_gene: TRBV3-1/TRBV3-2; len: 15; CDR3nt: TGTGCCAGCAGCCAAGATCTTTGGGGTGTCTATGGCTACACCTTC; CDR3aa: CASSQDLWGVYGYTF
j_gene: TRBJ1-4; abundance: .; d_gene: TRBD1; v_gene: TRBV5-4; len: 15; CDR3nt: TGTGCCAGCACCGATTCGACAGGGGGCCGTGAAAAACTGTTTTTT; CDR3aa: CASTDSTGGREKLFF
j_gene: TRBJ2-3; abundance: .; d_gene: .; v_gene: TRBV15; len: 15; CDR3nt: TGTGCCACCAGCAGAGATTTGGCGGGCACAGATACGCAGTATTTT; CDR3aa: CATSRDLAGTDTQYF
j_gene: TRBJ1-5; abundance: .; d_gene: .; v_gene: TRBV7-6; len: 18; CDR3nt: TGTGCCAGCAGCTTAGAAAGGGCAAGGATCCCCTTCGGGGAGCCCCAGCATTTT; CDR3aa: CASSLERARIPFGEPQHF
j_gene: TRBJ1-2; abundance: .; d_gene: .; v_gene: TRBV19; len: 16; CDR3nt: TGTGCCAGTAGTATAGTATTGGACAGCTTTAACTATGGCTACACCTTC; CDR3aa: CASSIVLDSFNYGYTF
j_gene: TRBJ2-5; abundance: .; d_gene: .; v_gene: TRBV30; len: 17; CDR3nt: TGTGCCTGGAGTGTACGGGCAGGGACGGGGCCTCAAGAGACCCAGTACTTC; CDR3aa: CAWSVRAGTGPQETQYF
j_gene: TRBJ2-3; abundance: .; d_gene: .; v_gene: TRBV18; len: 16; CDR3nt: TGTGCCAGCTCACCCCAGCCAGGGAAGGTATCAGATACGCAGTATTTT; CDR3aa: CASSPQPGKVSDTQYF
j_gene: TRBJ2-1; abundance: .; d_gene: .; v_gene: TRBV27; len: 14; CDR3nt: TGTGCCAGCAGTTTCGAGGTCCCCTACAATGAGCAGTTCTTC; CDR3aa: CASSFEVPYNEQFF
j_gene: TRBJ2-2; abundance: .; d_gene: TRBD2; v_gene: TRBV11-3; len: 16; CDR3nt: TGTGCCAGCAGCCTGATAGCGGGAAGAGGGTCCGGGGAGCTGTTTTTT; CDR3aa: CASSLIAGRGSGELFF
j_gene: TRBJ1-5; abundance: .; d_gene: TRBD1; v_gene: TRBV10-3; len: 16; CDR3nt: TGTGCCATCAGTGAGACCGAAGACAGGGAGGATCAGCCCCAGCATTTT; CDR3aa: CAISETEDREDQPQHF
j_gene: TRBJ2-7; abundance: .; d_gene: TRBD2; v_gene: TRBV6-5; len: 13; CDR3nt: TGTGCCAGCAAAAGAGCGGGAGGCTACGAGCAGTACTTC; CDR3aa: CASKRAGGYEQYF
j_gene: TRBJ1-2; abundance: .; d_gene: TRBD1; v_gene: TRBV7-8; len: 14; CDR3nt: TGTGCCAGCAGCATGGGACAGCTTTCCGATGGCTACACCTTC; CDR3aa: CASSMGQLSDGYTF
j_gene: TRBJ1-2; abundance: .; d_gene: TRBD1; v_gene: TRBV28; len: 13; CDR3nt: TGTGCCACCCCCGGGACAGGGAGTTATGGCTACACCTTC; CDR3aa: CATPGTGSYGYTF
j_gene: TRBJ1-2; abundance: .; d_gene: TRBD1; v_gene: TRBV6-5; len: 16; CDR3nt: TGTGCCAGCAGTTACTCGTCGGGGACAGGGGGCTATGGCTACACCTTC; CDR3aa: CASSYSSGTGGYGYTF
j_gene: TRBJ2-7; abundance: .; d_gene: .; v_gene: TRBV30; len: 12; CDR3nt: TGTGCCTGGAGTGTTGGAGGGGGGAGGCAGTACTTC; CDR3aa: CAWSVGGGRQYF
j_gene: TRBJ1-6; abundance: .; d_gene: .; v_gene: TRBV11-2; len: 16; CDR3nt: TGTGCCAGCAGCTTAGATCCCGGGGGATGGAATTCACCCCTCCACTTT; CDR3aa: CASSLDPGGWNSPLHF
j_gene: TRBJ2-1; abundance: .; d_gene: .; v_gene: TRBV5-1; len: 13; CDR3nt: TGCGCCAGCTACTGGGCGGGGGCAAATGAGCAGTTCTTC; CDR3aa: CASYWAGANEQFF
j_gene: TRBJ1-6; abundance: .; d_gene: .; v_gene: TRBV7-9; len: 16; CDR3nt: TGTGCCAGCAGCTTAGAGGCACTCCCACTGAATTCACCCCTCCACTTT; CDR3aa: CASSLEALPLNSPLHF
j_gene: TRBJ2-7; abundance: few; d_gene: .; v_gene: TRBV7-9; len: 14; CDR3nt: TGTGCCAGCAGCCACCGGGGATCCCTATACGAGCAGTACTTC; CDR3aa: CASSHRGSLYEQYF
j_gene: TRBJ1-3; abundance: .; d_gene: .; v_gene: TRBV5-1; len: 14; CDR3nt: TGCGCCAGCAGCGCCGGGACATATCGGGACACCATATATTTT; CDR3aa: CASSAGTYRDTIYF
j_gene: TRBJ1-5; abundance: .; d_gene: .; v_gene: TRBV12-3/TRBV12-4; len: 12; CDR3nt: TGTGCCAGCAGTTTCCAGGGGCGACCCCAGCATTTT; CDR3aa: CASSFQGRPQHF
j_gene: TRBJ1-1; abundance: .; d_gene: .; v_gene: TRBV30; len: 12; CDR3nt: TGTGCCTGGAGTTTTGATGTTAGCGTAGCTTTCTTT; CDR3aa: CAWSFDVSVAFF
j_gene: TRBJ2-3; abundance: few; d_gene: TRBD1; v_gene: TRBV3-1/TRBV3-2; len: 18; CDR3nt: TGTGCCAGCAGCCAAGATAGGTGGACAGGGGGAAACACAGATACGCAGTATTTT; CDR3aa: CASSQDRWTGGNTDTQYF
j_gene: TRBJ2-3; abundance: once; d_gene: TRBD2; v_gene: TRBV7-6; len: 17; CDR3nt: TGTGCCAGCAGCTTAGTGGAAGTAGCGGGAGGGACGGATACGCAGTATTTT; CDR3aa: CASSLVEVAGGTDTQYF
j_gene: TRBJ1-4; abundance: .; d_gene: .; v_gene: TRBV5-1; len: 14; CDR3nt: TGCGCCAGCAGCTTGGAGCCCAGTAATGAAAAACTGTTTTTT; CDR3aa: CASSLEPSNEKLFF
j_gene: TRBJ2-6; abundance: .; d_gene: TRBD1; v_gene: TRBV18; len: 19; CDR3nt: TGTGCCAGCTCACCGGAAATTGGGACAGGGTTCTCTGGGGCCAACGTCCTGACTTTC; CDR3aa: CASSPEIGTGFSGANVLTF
j_gene: TRBJ2-3; abundance: .; d_gene: .; v_gene: TRBV10-1; len: 14; CDR3nt: TGCGCCAGCAGTGAGGCCGGGCCTGTGGATACGCAGTATTTT; CDR3aa: CASSEAGPVDTQYF
j_gene: TRBJ2-3; abundance: few; d_gene: TRBD1; v_gene: TRBV16; len: 16; CDR3nt: TGTGCCAGCATCACAATACCGGGACAGGGGGCGGATACGCAGTATTTT; CDR3aa: CASITIPGQGADTQYF
j_gene: TRBJ2-3; abundance: .; d_gene: .; v_gene: TRBV15; len: 15; CDR3nt: TGTGCCACCAGCAGAGGCCCGTCAGGGTCAGATACGCAGTATTTT; CDR3aa: CATSRGPSGSDTQYF
j_gene: TRBJ1-4; abundance: .; d_gene: .; v_gene: TRBV5-4; len: 14; CDR3nt: TGTGCCAGCACCGTAAGTGGTGCTAATGAAAAACTGTTTTTT; CDR3aa: CASTVSGANEKLFF
j_gene: TRBJ2-1; abundance: .; d_gene: .; v_gene: TRBV27; len: 16; CDR3nt: TGTGCCAGCAGTTCGAGTAGCGGCGACCAAAACAATGAGCAGTTCTTC; CDR3aa: CASSSSSGDQNNEQFF
j_gene: TRBJ2-2; abundance: .; d_gene: .; v_gene: TRBV11-2; len: 16; CDR3nt: TGTGCCAGCAGCTTAGAACCCGGACAGACCACCGGGGAGCTGTTTTTT; CDR3aa: CASSLEPGQTTGELFF
j_gene: TRBJ1-2; abundance: .; d_gene: TRBD1; v_gene: TRBV6-5; len: 15; CDR3nt: TGTGCCAGCAGACGACAGGGGGCCTCTAACTATGGCTACACCTTC; CDR3aa: CASRRQGASNYGYTF
j_gene: TRBJ2-7; abundance: .; d_gene: TRBD1; v_gene: TRBV6-5; len: 16; CDR3nt: TGTGCCAGCAGTTACTCCACCCGGGACAGGGGTTACGAGCAGTACTTC; CDR3aa: CASSYSTRDRGYEQYF
j_gene: TRBJ1-5; abundance: .; d_gene: TRBD1; v_gene: TRBV3-1/TRBV3-2; len: 17; CDR3nt: TGTGCCAGCAGCCGTGGGACAGGGGGTCCGTCGATTCAGCCCCAGCATTTT; CDR3aa: CASSRGTGGPSIQPQHF
j_gene: TRBJ1-6; abundance: .; d_gene: TRBD1; v_gene: TRBV7-8; len: 16; CDR3nt: TGTGCCAGCAGCTTAGGCGGAGGGACAGGGGATTCACCCCTCCACTTT; CDR3aa: CASSLGGGTGDSPLHF
j_gene: TRBJ1-4; abundance: .; d_gene: .; v_gene: TRBV5-1; len: 12; CDR3nt: TGCGCCAGCAGCTGGGACTCCGAAAAACTGTTTTTT; CDR3aa: CASSWDSEKLFF
j_gene: TRBJ1-6; abundance: .; d_gene: .; v_gene: TRBV5-1; len: 15; CDR3nt: TGCGCCAGCAGCTTGGCCGGGGGGCTGGATTCACCCCTCCACTTT; CDR3aa: CASSLAGGLDSPLHF
j_gene: TRBJ2-1; abundance: .; d_gene: .; v_gene: TRBV3-1/TRBV3-2; len: 13; CDR3nt: TGTGCCAGCAGCCAAGAATCCGGTAATGAGCAGTTCTTC; CDR3aa: CASSQESGNEQFF
j_gene: TRBJ1-6; abundance: once; d_gene: TRBD1; v_gene: TRBV5-1; len: 15; CDR3nt: TGCGCCAGCAGCTTGGAAGGGACAGATAATTCACCCCTCCACTTT; CDR3aa: CASSLEGTDNSPLHF
j_gene: TRBJ2-1; abundance: .; d_gene: TRBD2; v_gene: TRBV25-1; len: 14; CDR3nt: TGTGCCAGCAGTGAAGCGGGGGCCTACAATGAGCAGTTCTTC; CDR3aa: CASSEAGAYNEQFF
j_gene: TRBJ2-7; abundance: .; d_gene: .; v_gene: TRBV3-1/TRBV3-2; len: 16; CDR3nt: TGTGCCAGCAGCCAAGCTGGGGTTGGGATCGCCTACGAGCAGTACTTC; CDR3aa: CASSQAGVGIAYEQYF
j_gene: TRBJ1-1; abundance: .; d_gene: TRBD1; v_gene: TRBV18; len: 16; CDR3nt: TGTGCCAGCTCACCTCGGACAGGGGACGGGAACACTGAAGCTTTCTTT; CDR3aa: CASSPRTGDGNTEAFF
j_gene: TRBJ2-3; abundance: .; d_gene: .; v_gene: TRBV7-6; len: 14; CDR3nt: TGTGCCAGCAGCCGCCCTGTAGGGACAGATACGCAGTATTTT; CDR3aa: CASSRPVGTDTQYF
j_gene: TRBJ1-2; abundance: .; d_gene: TRBD1; v_gene: TRBV30; len: 16; CDR3nt: TGTGCCTGGAGTGTACCCCGACAGGGGGGGCGATATGGCTACACCTTC; CDR3aa: CAWSVPRQGGRYGYTF
j_gene: TRBJ2-5; abundance: few; d_gene: TRBD1; v_gene: TRBV2; len: 14; CDR3nt: TGTGCCAGCAGTGGACAGGGGGCGAGAAAGACCCAGTACTTC; CDR3aa: CASSGQGARKTQYF